This is a list of T cell receptor beta chains from one sample in a study of human T cells and chemical hapten exposure. TCRdb reanalysed the RACE reads using MiXCR and keeps one entry per CDR3 protein. The sample lists tens of thousands of distinct CDR3 sequences; about 10% were seen once. This specimen consisted of whole blood, obtained in connection with sensitization to the hapten diphenylcyclopropenone (DPC). The receptor source for this set is a man younger than 40 with alopecia areata. Some clones in this sample may be carry-over from other donors' samples. The CDR3 runs from the conserved cysteine through the conserved F or W. A D gene is named only where the DNA matches it firmly. Rows may omit the clone size; those that give it use once, few, many or a size class.

d_call	clone_size	v_call	j_call	cdr3_nt	cdr3_aa
-	many	TRBV20-1	TRBJ1-4	TGCAGTGCTCCCCTAGACCCCCTACTTTTT	CSAPLDPLLF
-	-	TRBV28	TRBJ2-2	TGTGCCAGCAGTTTACTCTTCGGGGAGCTGTTTTTT	CASSLLFGELFF
-	once	TRBV20-1	TRBJ1-1	TGCAGTGCTAGGGAAGCCACTGAAGCTTTCTTT	CSAREATEAFF
TRBD2	few	TRBV20-1	TRBJ2-5	TGCAGTGCTAGTCTCACTAGCGGGGGGTTCCAAGAGACCCAGTACTTC	CSASLTSGGFQETQYF
TRBD1	-	TRBV3-1	TRBJ1-2	TGTGCCAGCAGCCAAGGGGACAGGGGGACTAACTATGGCTACACCTTC	CASSQGDRGTNYGYTF
TRBD1	many	TRBV12-3/TRBV12-4	TRBJ2-2	TGTGCCAGCAGTTTGCAAGGGGGCATGAACACCGGGGAGCTGTTTTTT	CASSLQGGMNTGELFF
TRBD2	-	TRBV7-2	TRBJ2-3	TGTGCCAGCAGCTTAGCGCTGGCGGGAGCTTCGGCGCAGTATTTT	CASSLALAGASAQYF
-	few	TRBV6-2/TRBV6-3	TRBJ2-2	TGTGCCAGCAGTTTTGTAGGTCCCGGGGAGCTGTTTTTT	CASSFVGPGELFF
-	many	TRBV6-5	TRBJ2-6	TGTGCCAGCAGTTACCTGGAGAACCCGCCGGGGAGTGGGGCCAACGTCCTGACTTTC	CASSYLENPPGSGANVLTF
TRBD2	many	TRBV27	TRBJ2-1	TGTGCCAGCAGTTTGCTACTAGCGGGGGGGCCTGCCTACAATGAGCAGTTCTTC	CASSLLLAGGPAYNEQFF
-	many	TRBV10-2	TRBJ1-3	TGCGCCAGCAGTTTGTTACAGGGTGGCGGAAACACCATATATTTT	CASSLLQGGGNTIYF
TRBD1	many	TRBV14	TRBJ1-2	TGTGCCAGCAGCCAAGATTTTGAAGGGGGCTATGATGGCTACACCTTC	CASSQDFEGGYDGYTF
-	many	TRBV5-6	TRBJ2-3	TGTGCCAGCAGCTTGTGGGGGAGAACAGATACGCAGTATTTT	CASSLWGRTDTQYF
TRBD1	-	TRBV7-6	TRBJ2-1	TGTGCCAGCAGCGACTGGACAGGGAGGCAGTTCTTC	CASSDWTGRQFF
-	many	TRBV20-1	TRBJ2-2	TGCAGTGCTCGAACAGGGACTGCGAACACCGGGGAGCTGTTTTTT	CSARTGTANTGELFF
-	-	TRBV4-1	TRBJ2-7	TGCGCCAGCAGCCAAGTCGGGACATTTTCCTCCTACGAGCAGTACTTC	CASSQVGTFSSYEQYF
-	many	TRBV11-3	TRBJ2-5	TGTGCCAGCAGCTTTGGACAGATCCAAGAGACCCAGTACTTC	CASSFGQIQETQYF
TRBD1	-	TRBV20-1	TRBJ2-1	TGCAGTGCAGGGGGACAGAGCTCCTACAATGAGCAGTTCTTC	CSAGGQSSYNEQFF
TRBD1	many	TRBV6-1	TRBJ1-2	TGTGCCGGGTCGAGTGGGGACAGCGTCTATGGCTACACCTTC	CAGSSGDSVYGYTF
-	many	TRBV3-1	TRBJ2-4	TGTGCCAGCAGTCAGGGATTCCAGGCCAAAAACATTCAGTACTTC	CASSQGFQAKNIQYF
-	-	TRBV29-1	TRBJ1-1	TGCAGCGTTGGATCGGCAGGGGTCCTGACTGAAGCTTTCTTT	CSVGSAGVLTEAFF
-	few	TRBV19	TRBJ2-1	TGTGCCAGTAGTTGGTCTCGAGAGCAGTTCTTC	CASSWSREQFF
-	-	TRBV19	TRBJ1-5	TGTGCCAGTAGTATAGGGGACCGATCCCAGCCCCAGCATTTT	CASSIGDRSQPQHF
-	few	TRBV29-1	TRBJ2-3	TGCAGCGTTGCCGGGGTTGGAGATACGCAGTATTTT	CSVAGVGDTQYF
-	many	TRBV7-2	TRBJ2-1	TGTGCCAGCAGCCCCATCTTGGAGCAGTTCTTC	CASSPILEQFF
-	many	TRBV7-8	TRBJ2-1	TGTGCCAGCAGCCCGGAACAGGGTAATTACAATGAGCAGTTCTTC	CASSPEQGNYNEQFF
-	many	TRBV27	TRBJ1-1	TGTGCCAGCATCGGGGGGGCCAGCACTGAAGCTTTCTTT	CASIGGASTEAFF
-	-	TRBV29-1	TRBJ2-5	TGCAGCTTCCGTTTGTACCAAGAGACCCAGTACTTC	CSFRLYQETQYF
-	-	TRBV6-2/TRBV6-3	TRBJ2-1	TGTGCCAGCAGTCCCAGACTGGCCTACAATGAGCAGTTCTTC	CASSPRLAYNEQFF
TRBD1	-	TRBV12-3/TRBV12-4	TRBJ2-6	TGTGCCAGCAGCCGAAACACAGGGGGCTCCCTCTCTGGGGCCAACGTCCTGACTTTC	CASSRNTGGSLSGANVLTF
-	-	TRBV12-3/TRBV12-4	TRBJ1-1	TGTGCCAGCAGTTTAGAGGGTGAAGCTTTCTTT	CASSLEGEAFF
TRBD2	many	TRBV7-6	TRBJ2-5	TGTGCCAGCAGCTTAGGTGCGGGGGGAGAGACCCAGTACTTC	CASSLGAGGETQYF
TRBD2	many	TRBV3-1	TRBJ2-1	TGTGCCAGCAGCCAAGAGAGGATAGCGGGAGTGTATGAGCAGTTCTTC	CASSQERIAGVYEQFF
TRBD1	many	TRBV5-1	TRBJ1-5	TGCGCCAGCAGCTTGTCAGGGGGAGGCAATCAGCCCCAGCATTTT	CASSLSGGGNQPQHF
-	many	TRBV14	TRBJ1-2	TGTGCCAGCAGCCAAGCGCCGGGACGGGGAAACTATGGCTACACCTTC	CASSQAPGRGNYGYTF
TRBD1	many	TRBV5-1	TRBJ2-2	TGCGCCAGCAGCTTACCGACAGGGGACCCGAACACCGGGGAGCTGTTTTTT	CASSLPTGDPNTGELFF
-	-	TRBV12-5	TRBJ1-5	TGTGCTAGTGGTTTCTGGCAGGGTGGACAGCCCCAGCATTTT	CASGFWQGGQPQHF
-	-	TRBV3-1	TRBJ1-2	TGTGCCAACAGCCAGATATCTAACTATGGCTACACCTTC	CANSQISNYGYTF
-	many	TRBV5-1	TRBJ2-1	TGCGCCAGCAGCTTGTGGGCGGGACCGAAATACAATGAGCAGTTCTTC	CASSLWAGPKYNEQFF
TRBD2	many	TRBV4-2	TRBJ2-6	TGTGCCAGCAGCCAAGAAAGGCTAGCGGGAGTCTCTGGGGCCAACGTCCTGACTTTC	CASSQERLAGVSGANVLTF
-	many	TRBV27	TRBJ1-4	TGTGCCAGCAGTGAATGGGGAAGTGAAAAACTGTTTTTT	CASSEWGSEKLFF